This record concerns one T cell receptor beta chain sequence. As yet, its antigen is unknown. These data originate in a study of T cell responses to AZD1222 COVID-19 vaccine. Study-wide results and limits: It should be noted that donors were predominantly white British and more often female, and clonal diversity was possibly underestimated.

CDR1 is LNHNV and CDR2 is YYDKDF in the germline V gene (reference sequence). The CDR3 sequence is 15 residues long. With V trimmed by 0 bases and J by 7 bases, 4 bases remained unmatched. Generated by immunoSEQ multiplex PCR, the TCRdb table keeps only in-frame clones and is missing some. The table lists 100,000 to 150,000 clones, about nine tenths of them singletons. This material consisted of peripheral blood, taken on day 0 of AZD1222 vaccination. The chain uses TRBV15 and TRBJ2-1, with 9 bases aligning to TRBD2. The sequence was obtained from an adult in good health. The CDR3 DNA is TGTGCCACCAGCAGAGAAGCAGCGGGAGGAAATGAGCAGTTCTTC. Translated: CATSREAAGGNEQFF.